The 15 T cell receptor beta chains below come from one sample, sequenced in a study of blood T cells in healthy people across ages. Primed by a sample-barcoded 5' primer and a J-beta primer mix, a second PCR proceeded for roughly 6 to 12 cycles. Using its own MiXCR run on the 5' RACE reads, TCRdb lists one record per CDR3 protein. The repertoire includes roughly 500,000 distinct CDR3 sequences, approximately 27% of them detected once, and about a fifth sits in the top ten. Sequencing used blood. Receptors originate from a woman between 65 and 79 years old in good health.

This clonotype has a handful of counts. The genes are TRBV4-2 and TRBJ2-4; a weak D match, TRBD1 (5 bases). The CDR3 extends over 14 amino acids. Germline V lookup: CDR1 LGHNA, CDR2 YNFKEQ. The ends were cut back, 0 bases at V and 3 bases at J, with 6 bases in the middle. CDR3 amino acids: CASSQDTGKNIQYF. CDR3 bases: TGTGCCAGCAGCCAAGATACAGGCAAAAACATTCAGTACTTC.

This clonotype was counted between two and nine times. The chain joins TRBV6-2 or TRBV6-3 to TRBJ2-1; 9 nucleotides align to TRBD1. The germline gives CDR1 MNHEY, CDR2 SVGEGT. V lost 6 bases to trimming and J lost 4 bases; unmatched junction nucleotides: 4. The CDR3 consists of 14 residues. The CDR3 DNA is TGTGCCAGCAGCACCGGGACAGGGTACAATGAGCAGTTCTTC. The encoded protein is CASSTGTGYNEQFF.

This clonotype turned up a few times. The chain has TRBV7-2 and TRBJ2-5, with D possibly TRBD2 on 6 matching bases. Deletions cut 5 bases from V and 9 bases from J, with 22 bases between. Germline values: CDR1 SGHTA, CDR2 FQGNSA. The CDR3 loop spans 15 amino acids. The CDR3 sequence: CASSLTGTAGSAQYF. DNA of the CDR3: TGTGCCAGCAGCCTCACCGGGACCGCGGGATCAGCCCAGTACTTC.

CDR3 sequence: CSARKGSGELFF. As DNA, the CDR3 is TGCAGTGCTAGGAAAGGGTCCGGGGAGCTGTTTTTT. The chain uses TRBV20-1 and TRBJ2-2; D is undetermined. The CDR3 is 12 residues long. V was trimmed by 3 bases and J by 6 bases, leaving 8 bases between them. Germline V gives CDR1 DFQATT, CDR2 SNEGSKA (reference sequence).

The genes are TRBV7-2 and TRBJ1-1, with D possibly TRBD1 on 5 matching bases. CDR1 is SGHTA, CDR2 FQGNSA, per germline. The CDR3 extends over 14 amino acids. The V end lost 2 bases, the J end lost 6 bases, and 13 bases lay between the germline ends. The chain's CDR3 is CASSLKAPGPEAFF. The CDR3 nucleotides read TGTGCCAGCAGCTTAAAGGCCCCGGGGCCTGAAGCTTTCTTT.

This clonotype occurred many times. V and J are TRBV10-3 and TRBJ2-5, with 8 bases aligning to TRBD1. This CDR3 has 14 residues. Trimming cost V 4 bases and J 0 bases; bases outside gene matches: 1. The germline V gene has CDR1 ENHRY and CDR2 SYGVKD. The CDR3 here is CAISGQGNQETQYF. DNA of the CDR3: TGTGCCATCAGTGGACAGGGGAACCAAGAGACCCAGTACTTC.

V and J are TRBV7-2 and TRBJ1-4; D is possibly TRBD1 (5 bases). Per germline, CDR1 SGHTA and CDR2 FQGNSA. V was pared by 5 bases and J by 4 bases, with 11 bases between. There are 14 residues in the CDR3. The CDR3 is CASSLGAFNEKLFF. CDR3 DNA sequence: TGTGCCAGCAGCCTAGGGGCGTTTAATGAAAAACTGTTTTTT. Based on the CDR3 plus reference TRBV7-2 and TRBJ1-4, the full variable domain is GAGVSQSPSNKVTEKGKDVELRCDPISGHTALYWYRQSLGQGLEFLIYFQGNSAPDKSGLPSDRFSAERTGGSVSTLTIQRTQQEDSAVYLCASSLGAFNEKLFFGSGTQLSVL.

The chain combines TRBV4-3 with TRBJ1-6; the D is unclear. V was trimmed by 4 bases and J by 2 bases, leaving 9 bases between them. The CDR3 is 15 amino acids. Per the germline V gene, CDR1 is LGHNA and CDR2 is YSLEER. The chain's CDR3 is CASSRTKAYNSPLHF. CDR3 in DNA: TGCGCCAGCAGCCGAACAAAAGCCTATAATTCACCCCTCCACTTT.

This clonotype turned up a few times. This chain uses TRBV9 with TRBJ2-7; 7 bases fit TRBD1. The CDR3 is 16 residues long. Germline values: CDR1 SGDLS, CDR2 YYNGEE. The trim removed 4 bases at V and 2 bases at J, leaving 12 bases unmatched. This chain's CDR3 is CASSFRPGQTTYEQYF. Here the CDR3 DNA reads TGTGCCAGCAGCTTCCGCCCGGGACAGACCACCTACGAGCAGTACTTC. Combining the CDR3 with reference TRBV9 and TRBJ2-7 gives the whole variable domain DSGVTQTPKHLITATGQRVTLRCSPRSGDLSVYWYQQSLDQGLQFLIQYYNGEERAKGNILERFSAQQFPDLHSELNLSSLELGDSALYFCASSFRPGQTTYEQYFGPGTRLTVT.

This clonotype was seen only a few times. The chain uses TRBV6-1 and TRBJ1-1; possibly TRBD1 for D (6 bases). The CDR3 length is 13 residues. V lost 3 bases, J lost 2 bases, and 7 bases lay in between. Germline assignment: CDR1 MNHNS and CDR2 SASEGT. CDR3 in DNA: TGTGCCAGCAGTGACAGGGGCAACACTGAAGCTTTCTTT. Translating it yields CASSDRGNTEAFF.

This rearrangement joins TRBV5-1 to TRBJ1-2; TRBD1 matches at 7 bases. V was pared by 4 bases and J by 8 bases, with 11 bases of the junction left unmatched. The germline V gene has CDR1 SGHRS and CDR2 YFSETQ. The CDR3 runs to 14 residues. CDR3 nucleotides: TGCGCCAGCAGCCGATCGACCGGGACAGCGGGCTACACCTTC. It is translated as CASSRSTGTAGYTF.

This clonotype showed up many times. V and J are TRBV5-1 and TRBJ2-5; 8 bases agree with TRBD1. Looked up from germline, CDR1 is SGHRS and CDR2 is YFSETQ. The CDR3 extends over 14 amino acids. V gave up 4 bases and J gave up 2 bases; unmatched junction bases: 4. CDR3: CASSATGGQETQYF. The DNA for the CDR3 is TGCGCCAGCAGCGCCACAGGGGGACAAGAGACCCAGTACTTC.

In this sample, this clonotype turned up a few times. The V and J genes are TRBV9 and TRBJ1-4; D call uncertain. Germline CDR1 is SGDLS and CDR2 is YYNGEE. V was pared by 0 bases and J by 10 bases, with 16 bases between. The CDR3 runs to 15 residues. DNA for the CDR3: TGTGCCAGCAGCGTAGAAGCCGTGAGCCAAGGAAAACTGTTTTTT. It codes for CASSVEAVSQGKLFF.

This clonotype came up a few times. V gene TRBV4-3 combines with J gene TRBJ2-1; TRBD1 matches at 8 bases. V gave up 4 bases and J gave up 5 bases; unmatched junction bases: 10. Germline V CDR1 and CDR2: LGHNA, YSLEER. This CDR3 is 16 amino acids long. In DNA form, the CDR3 reads TGCGCCAGCAGCCGGCACAGGGGGGAAGGGCACAATGAGCAGTTCTTC. Its protein product is CASSRHRGEGHNEQFF.

This clonotype was found a few times. This rearrangement joins TRBV20-1 to TRBJ1-2; 12 positions match TRBD1. The CDR3 contains 15 residues. Germline values: CDR1 DFQATT, CDR2 SNEGSKA (reference sequence). After removal of 1 base from V and 2 bases from J, the junction contained 2 bases not matched to a gene. The CDR3 reads CSARGGTGGNYGYTF. In nucleotides, the CDR3 is TGCAGTGCTAGAGGAGGGACAGGGGGCAACTATGGCTACACCTTC.